This entry is about one TCR beta chain. The data originate from a study of blood T cell repertoires in COVID-19. Study at large: The United States, Italy and Spain supplied acute and convalescent COVID-19 samples. Sources were T cells, B-cell-depleted T cells, or PBMCs; the material itself was cDNA or gDNA.

The CDR3 runs 12 residues. V was shortened by 0 bases and J by 7 bases, with 7 bases between the two germline ends. In germline, CDR1 is LGHDT, CDR2 YNNKEL (reference sequence). Authors' methods: Reference gene primers were amplified, and this amplification served to estimate nucleated cell counts. Repertoires were generated with immunoSEQ multiplex PCR, while TCRdb's copy carries only in-frame clones and drops some. The V and J calls and clone size come from that table; D and trimming were worked out from the DNA. The sample records approximately 130,000 clones, roughly 86% being singletons. The clonotype comes from a human donor in a cohort sampled during active COVID-19. The chain employs TRBV3-1 (or the pseudogene TRBV3-2) and TRBJ2-7; no clear D gene. The material sequenced was peripheral blood. The CDR3: CASSQDRWEQYF. In DNA form, the CDR3 reads TGTGCCAGCAGCCAAGATCGGTGGGAGCAGTACTTC.